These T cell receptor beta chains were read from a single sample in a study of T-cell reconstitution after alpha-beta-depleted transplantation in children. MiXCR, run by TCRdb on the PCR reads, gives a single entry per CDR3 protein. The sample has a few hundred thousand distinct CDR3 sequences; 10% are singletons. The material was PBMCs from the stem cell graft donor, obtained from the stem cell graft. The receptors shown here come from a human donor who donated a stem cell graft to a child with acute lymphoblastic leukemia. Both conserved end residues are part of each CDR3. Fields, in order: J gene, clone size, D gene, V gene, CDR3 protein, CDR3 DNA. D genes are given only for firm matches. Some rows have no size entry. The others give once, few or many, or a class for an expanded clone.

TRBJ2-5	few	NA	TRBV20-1	CSARFPARGETQYF	TGCAGTGCTAGATTCCCGGCTAGGGGGGAGACCCAGTACTTC
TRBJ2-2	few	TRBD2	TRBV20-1	CSARDVLAGDTGELFF	TGCAGTGCTAGAGATGTCCTAGCGGGAGATACCGGGGAGCTGTTTTTT
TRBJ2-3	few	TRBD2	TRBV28	CASSLSGGGGTDTQYF	TGTGCCAGCAGTTTATCGGGGGGGGGCGGCACAGATACGCAGTATTTT
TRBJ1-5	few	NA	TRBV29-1	CSVEGGDNQPQHF	TGCAGCGTTGAAGGAGGGGACAATCAGCCCCAGCATTTT
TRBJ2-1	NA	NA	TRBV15	CATSRDREAGSYNEQFF	TGTGCCACCAGCAGAGATAGAGAGGCAGGGTCGTACAATGAGCAGTTCTTC
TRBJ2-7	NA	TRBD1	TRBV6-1	CASSGQGKFDEQYF	TGTGCCAGCAGTGGACAGGGGAAGTTCGACGAGCAGTACTTC
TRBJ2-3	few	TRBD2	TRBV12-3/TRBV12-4	CASSLWLAGTRDTQYF	TGTGCCAGCAGTTTGTGGCTAGCGGGGACTCGGGATACGCAGTATTTT
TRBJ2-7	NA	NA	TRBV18	CASSAPFTRQAYEQYF	TGTGCCAGCTCAGCCCCGTTTACGAGGCAGGCCTACGAGCAGTACTTC
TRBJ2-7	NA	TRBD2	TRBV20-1	CSASALADLYEQYF	TGCAGTGCTAGCGCCCTAGCGGACCTCTACGAGCAGTACTTC
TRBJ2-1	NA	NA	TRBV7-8	CASSSTYGRGMNEQFF	TGTGCCAGCAGCTCAACTTATGGGAGAGGCATGAATGAGCAGTTCTTC
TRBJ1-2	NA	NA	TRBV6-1	CASSPTDANYGYTF	TGTGCCAGCAGTCCGACGGACGCTAACTATGGCTACACCTTC
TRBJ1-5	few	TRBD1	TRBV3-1	CASSQQGGNQPQHF	TGTGCCAGCAGTCAACAGGGGGGCAATCAGCCCCAGCATTTT
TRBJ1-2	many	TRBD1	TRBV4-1	CASSHAGQAGYTF	TGCGCCAGCAGCCATGCCGGACAGGCTGGCTACACCTTC
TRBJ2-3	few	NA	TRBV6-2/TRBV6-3	CASAPPLKTQYF	TGTGCCAGCGCCCCTCCCCTGAAAACGCAGTATTTT
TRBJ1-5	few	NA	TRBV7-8	CASSLATGSAQHF	TGTGCCAGCAGCTTAGCGACGGGATCAGCCCAGCATTTT
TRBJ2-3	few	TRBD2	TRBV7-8	CASSLVFLAGGGTDTQYF	TGTGCCAGCAGCTTAGTTTTCTTAGCGGGAGGGGGAACAGATACGCAGTATTTT
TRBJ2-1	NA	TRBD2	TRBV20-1	CSARTSGTRNEQFF	TGCAGTGCTCGGACTAGCGGGACGAGGAATGAGCAGTTCTTC
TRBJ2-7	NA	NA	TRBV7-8	CASTRLRDRAYEQYF	TGTGCCAGCACCCGACTCCGGGACCGGGCCTACGAGCAGTACTTC
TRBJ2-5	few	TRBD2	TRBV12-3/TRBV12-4	CASSSGTSANQETQYF	TGTGCCAGCAGTTCCGGGACTAGCGCCAACCAAGAGACCCAGTACTTC
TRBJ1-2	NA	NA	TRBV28	CASSFRRAVYGYTF	TGTGCCAGCAGTTTCAGGAGGGCAGTTTATGGCTACACCTTC
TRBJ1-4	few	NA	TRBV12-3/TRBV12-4	CASSLEGPPTNEKLFF	TGTGCCAGCAGTTTAGAAGGACCTCCAACTAATGAAAAACTGTTTTTT
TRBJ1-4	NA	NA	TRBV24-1	CATSDLLNEKLFF	TGTGCCACCAGTGATCTTCTTAATGAAAAACTGTTTTTT
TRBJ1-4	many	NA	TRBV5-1	CASSLRSLGANEKLFF	TGCGCCAGCAGCTTGCGGTCCCTCGGGGCTAATGAAAAACTGTTTTTT
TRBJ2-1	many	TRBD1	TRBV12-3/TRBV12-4	CASSWGQWDEQFF	TGTGCCAGCAGTTGGGGACAGTGGGATGAGCAGTTCTTC
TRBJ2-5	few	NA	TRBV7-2	CASSPYREYETQYF	TGTGCCAGCAGCCCCTATCGGGAGTATGAGACCCAGTACTTC
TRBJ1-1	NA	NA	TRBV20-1	CSASNGAERAFF	TGCAGTGCTAGTAATGGGGCAGAAAGGGCTTTCTTT
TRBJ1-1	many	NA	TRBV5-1	CASSLSMGITEAFF	TGCGCCAGCAGCTTGTCAATGGGTATCACTGAAGCTTTCTTT
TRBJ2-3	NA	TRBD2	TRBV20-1	CSAPQRTSGYTQYF	TGCAGTGCTCCCCAAAGGACTAGCGGTTATACGCAGTATTTT
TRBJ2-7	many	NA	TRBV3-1	CASSVSPRYEQYF	TGTGCCAGCAGCGTCTCCCCCCGCTACGAGCAGTACTTC
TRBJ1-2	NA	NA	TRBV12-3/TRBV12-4	CASSFGGGIYGYTF	TGTGCCAGCAGTTTCGGTGGGGGGATCTATGGCTACACCTTC
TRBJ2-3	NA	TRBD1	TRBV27	CASSTPGRGSTDTQYF	TGTGCCAGCAGTACACCCGGCAGGGGGAGCACAGATACGCAGTATTTT
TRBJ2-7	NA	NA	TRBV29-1	CSVAPRRDYEQYF	TGCAGCGTTGCTCCCCGACGGGATTACGAGCAGTACTTC
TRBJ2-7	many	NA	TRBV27	CASSPLAYEQYF	TGTGCCAGCAGTCCACTAGCTTACGAGCAGTACTTC
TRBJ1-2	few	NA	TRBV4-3	CASSQDLGGQANYGYTF	TGCGCCAGCAGCCAAGACCTCGGGGGGCAAGCTAACTATGGCTACACCTTC
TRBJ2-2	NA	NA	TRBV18	CASSPPPGANTGELFF	TGTGCCAGCTCACCACCGCCAGGCGCGAACACCGGGGAGCTGTTTTTT
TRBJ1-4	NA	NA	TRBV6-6	CASRGGVNEKLFF	TGTGCCAGCAGAGGTGGGGTAAACGAAAAACTGTTTTTT
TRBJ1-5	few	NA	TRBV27	CASSLLGSGQPQHF	TGTGCCAGCAGTTTATTGGGTAGCGGTCAGCCCCAGCATTTT
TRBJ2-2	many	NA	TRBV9	CASSVIQDGGELFF	TGTGCCAGCAGCGTAATACAGGACGGCGGGGAGCTGTTTTTT